This T cell receptor beta chain was sequenced for a study of Ad26.COV2.S vaccination and SARS-CoV-2 variants. General study points: Placebo and vaccine recipients had non-spike TCR breadth that was similar.

Concerning this clone itself: As yet, its antigen is unknown.

Libraries were prepared by immunoSEQ multiplex PCR; TCRdb keeps only in-frame clonotypes and omits some of them. The sample has around 300,000 clones; 85% to 90% are singletons. The sample's treatment: around 19 received Ad26.COV2.S at low or high dose, single or two shots; about 5 received placebo; per-sample allocation not given. Sample collection was performed on day 63 after the first vaccine or placebo injection. The germline gives CDR1 MGHRA, CDR2 YSYEKL. V lost 0 bases and J 5 bases, leaving 11 bases between the germline ends. The CDR3 is 15 amino acids. V and J are TRBV4-1 and TRBJ1-5, with D tentatively TRBD1 (6 bases). The sample was peripheral blood, taken in a trial of Ad26.COV2.S vaccine versus placebo. The clonotype originates from a person aged 18-65 years who received the Ad26.COV2.S COVID-19 vaccine or a placebo. The CDR3 is CASSQDGGLDQPQHF. The CDR3 DNA reads TGCGCCAGCAGCCAAGATGGGGGGCTCGATCAGCCCCAGCATTTT.